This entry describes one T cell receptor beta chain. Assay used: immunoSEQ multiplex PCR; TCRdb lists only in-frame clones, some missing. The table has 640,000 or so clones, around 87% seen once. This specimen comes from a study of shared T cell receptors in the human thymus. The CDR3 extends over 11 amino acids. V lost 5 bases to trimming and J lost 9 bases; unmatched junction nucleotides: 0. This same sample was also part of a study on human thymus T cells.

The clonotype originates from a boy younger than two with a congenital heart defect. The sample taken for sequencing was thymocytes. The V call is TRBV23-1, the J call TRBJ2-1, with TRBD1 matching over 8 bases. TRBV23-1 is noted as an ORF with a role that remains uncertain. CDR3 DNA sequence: TGCGCCAGCAGTGGACAGGGTGAGCAGTTCTTC. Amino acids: CASSGQGEQFF.